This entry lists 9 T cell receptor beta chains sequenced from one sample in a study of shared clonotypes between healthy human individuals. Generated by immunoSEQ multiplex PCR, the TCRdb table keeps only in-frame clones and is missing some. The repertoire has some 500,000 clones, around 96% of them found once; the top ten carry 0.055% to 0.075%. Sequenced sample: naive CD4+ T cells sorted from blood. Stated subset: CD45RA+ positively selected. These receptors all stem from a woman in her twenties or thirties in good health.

CDR3: CASSEYKEIGTQYF. DNA of the CDR3: TGTGCCAGCAGTGAATATAAGGAAATCGGCACCCAGTACTTC. The V and J genes are TRBV25-1 and TRBJ2-5; no clear D. Trimming removed 0 bases at V and 8 bases at J, with 13 bases between. The CDR3 loop spans 14 amino acids. The germline V gene encodes CDR1 MGHDK and CDR2 SYGVNS.

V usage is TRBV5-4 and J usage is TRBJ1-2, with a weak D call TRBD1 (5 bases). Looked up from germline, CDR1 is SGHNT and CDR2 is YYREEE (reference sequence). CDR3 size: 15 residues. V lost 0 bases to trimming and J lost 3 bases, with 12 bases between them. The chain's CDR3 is CASSLGGAIDYGYTF. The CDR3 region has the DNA TGTGCCAGCAGCTTGGGCGGGGCCATTGACTATGGCTACACCTTC.

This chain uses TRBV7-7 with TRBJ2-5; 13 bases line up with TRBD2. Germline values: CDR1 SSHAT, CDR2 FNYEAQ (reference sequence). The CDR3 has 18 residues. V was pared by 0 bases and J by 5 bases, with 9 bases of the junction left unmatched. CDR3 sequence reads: CASSLAPGLAGTRETQYF. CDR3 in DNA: TGTGCCAGCAGCTTAGCCCCGGGACTAGCGGGAACCCGGGAGACCCAGTACTTC.

The CDR3 is CATSRGPGGQGLNEQFF. CDR3 nucleotide sequence: TGTGCCACCAGCAGGGGCCCTGGGGGACAGGGCCTTAATGAGCAGTTCTTC. The J gene is TRBJ2-1, the V gene TRBV15; 9 bases line up with TRBD1. Germline CDR1 LNHNV, CDR2 YYDKDF (reference sequence). V dropped 3 bases and J dropped 7; count of bases not matched to a gene: 13. The CDR3 spans 17 residues.

The CDR3 is CASSFRSGTTNNEQFF. DNA for the CDR3: TGTGCCAGTAGTTTCCGATCCGGGACAACGAACAATGAGCAGTTCTTC. This chain joins TRBV19 and TRBJ2-1; D perhaps matches TRBD1 (6 bases). This CDR3 region has 16 residues. V was shortened by 5 bases and J by 5 bases, with 19 bases between the two germline ends. Germline CDR1 and CDR2: LNHDA and SQIVND (reference sequence).

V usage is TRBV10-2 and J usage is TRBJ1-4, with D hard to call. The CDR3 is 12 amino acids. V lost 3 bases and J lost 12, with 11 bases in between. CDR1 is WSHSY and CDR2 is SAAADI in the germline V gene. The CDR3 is CASSDEGGELFF. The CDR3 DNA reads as TGCGCCAGCAGTGATGAGGGTGGGGAACTGTTTTTT.

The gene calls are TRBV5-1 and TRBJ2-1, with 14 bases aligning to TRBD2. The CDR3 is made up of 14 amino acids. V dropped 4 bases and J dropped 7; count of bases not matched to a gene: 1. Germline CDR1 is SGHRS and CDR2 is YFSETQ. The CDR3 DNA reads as TGCGCCAGCAGCGGGACTAGCGGGAGTAATGAGCAGTTCTTC. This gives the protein CASSGTSGSNEQFF.

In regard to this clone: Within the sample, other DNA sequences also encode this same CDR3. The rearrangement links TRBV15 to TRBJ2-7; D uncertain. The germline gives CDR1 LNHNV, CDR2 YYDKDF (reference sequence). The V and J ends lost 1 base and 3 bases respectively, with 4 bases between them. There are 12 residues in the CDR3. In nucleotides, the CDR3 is TGTGCCACCAGCAGAGCAGGCTACGAGCAGTACTTC. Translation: CATSRAGYEQYF. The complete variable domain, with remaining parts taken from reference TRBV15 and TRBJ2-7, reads DAMVIQNPRYQVTQFGKPVTLSCSQTLNHNVMYWYQQKSSQAPKLLFHYYDKDFNNEADTPDNFQSRRPNTSFCFLDIRSPGLGDTAMYLCATSRAGYEQYFGPGTRLTVT.

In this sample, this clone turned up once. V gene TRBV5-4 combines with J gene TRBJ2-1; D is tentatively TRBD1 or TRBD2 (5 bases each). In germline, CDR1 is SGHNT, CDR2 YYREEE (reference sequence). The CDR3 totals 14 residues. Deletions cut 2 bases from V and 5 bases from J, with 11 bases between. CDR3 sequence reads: CASSFQRGDNEQFF. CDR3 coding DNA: TGTGCCAGCAGCTTCCAGAGAGGGGACAATGAGCAGTTCTTC. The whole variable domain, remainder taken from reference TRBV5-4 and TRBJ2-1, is ETGVTQSPTHLIKTRGQQVTLRCSSQSGHNTVSWYQQALGQGPQFIFQYYREEENGRGNFPPRFSGLQFPNYSSELNVNALELDDSALYLCASSFQRGDNEQFFGPGTRLTVL.